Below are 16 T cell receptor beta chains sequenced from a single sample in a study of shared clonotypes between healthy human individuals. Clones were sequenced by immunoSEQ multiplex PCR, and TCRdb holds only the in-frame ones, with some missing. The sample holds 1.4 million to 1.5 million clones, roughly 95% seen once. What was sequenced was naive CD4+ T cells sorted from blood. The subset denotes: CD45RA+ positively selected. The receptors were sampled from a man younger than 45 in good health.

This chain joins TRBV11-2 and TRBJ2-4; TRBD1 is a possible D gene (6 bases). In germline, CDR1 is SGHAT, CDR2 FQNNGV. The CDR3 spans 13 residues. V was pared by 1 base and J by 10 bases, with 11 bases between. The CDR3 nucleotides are TGTGCCAGCAGCTTAGTACAGGGCGGTATTCAGTACTTC. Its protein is CASSLVQGGIQYF.

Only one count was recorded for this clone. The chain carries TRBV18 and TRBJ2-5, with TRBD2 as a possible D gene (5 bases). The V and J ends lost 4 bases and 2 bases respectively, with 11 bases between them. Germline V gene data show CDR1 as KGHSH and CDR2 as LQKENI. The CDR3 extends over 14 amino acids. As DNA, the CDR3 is TGTGCCAGCTCACGGACTGGAATGCAAGAGACCCAGTACTTC. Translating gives CASSRTGMQETQYF.

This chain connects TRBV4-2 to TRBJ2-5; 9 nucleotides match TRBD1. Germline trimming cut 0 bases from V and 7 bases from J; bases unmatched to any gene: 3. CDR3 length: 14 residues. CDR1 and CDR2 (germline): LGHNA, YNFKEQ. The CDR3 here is CASSQEQGAPTQYF. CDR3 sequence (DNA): TGTGCCAGCAGCCAAGAACAGGGGGCTCCGACCCAGTACTTC.

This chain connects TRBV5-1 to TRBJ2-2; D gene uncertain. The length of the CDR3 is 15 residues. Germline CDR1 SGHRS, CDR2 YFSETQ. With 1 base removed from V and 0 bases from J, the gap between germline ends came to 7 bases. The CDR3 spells CASSLKAPNTGELFF. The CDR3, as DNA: TGCGCCAGCAGCTTGAAGGCCCCGAACACCGGGGAGCTGTTTTTT.

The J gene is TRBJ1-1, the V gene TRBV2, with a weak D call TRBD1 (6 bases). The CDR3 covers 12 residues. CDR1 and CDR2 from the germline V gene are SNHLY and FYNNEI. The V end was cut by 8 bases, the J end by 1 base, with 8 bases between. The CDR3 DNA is TGTGCCAGCGACAGGAGGAACACTGAAGCTTTCTTT. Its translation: CASDRRNTEAFF.

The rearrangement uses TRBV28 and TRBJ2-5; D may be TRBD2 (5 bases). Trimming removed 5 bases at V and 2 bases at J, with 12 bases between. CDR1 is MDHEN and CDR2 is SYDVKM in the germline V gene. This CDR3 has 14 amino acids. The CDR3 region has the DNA TGTGCCAGCAGTCCCGGAGGCCTACAAGAGACCCAGTACTTC. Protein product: CASSPGGLQETQYF.

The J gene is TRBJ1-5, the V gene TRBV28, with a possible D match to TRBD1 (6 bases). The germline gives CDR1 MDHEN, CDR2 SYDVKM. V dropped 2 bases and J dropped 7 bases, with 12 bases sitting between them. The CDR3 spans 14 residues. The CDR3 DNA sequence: TGTGCCAGCAGTTTAAGGGGAGGGGGACAGCCCCAGCATTTT. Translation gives CASSLRGGGQPQHF.

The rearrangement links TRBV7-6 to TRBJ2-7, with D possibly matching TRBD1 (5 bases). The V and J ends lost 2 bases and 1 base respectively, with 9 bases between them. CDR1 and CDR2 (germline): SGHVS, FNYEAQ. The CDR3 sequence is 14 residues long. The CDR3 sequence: CASSLYRMSYEQYF. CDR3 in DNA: TGTGCCAGCAGCTTATACAGGATGTCCTACGAGCAGTACTTC.

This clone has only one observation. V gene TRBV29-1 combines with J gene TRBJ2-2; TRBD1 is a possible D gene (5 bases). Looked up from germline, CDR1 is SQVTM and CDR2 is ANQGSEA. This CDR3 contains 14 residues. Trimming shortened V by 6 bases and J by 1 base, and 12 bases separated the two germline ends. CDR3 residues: CSVGIQVNTGELFF. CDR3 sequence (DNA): TGCAGCGTGGGGATACAGGTGAACACCGGGGAGCTGTTTTTT.

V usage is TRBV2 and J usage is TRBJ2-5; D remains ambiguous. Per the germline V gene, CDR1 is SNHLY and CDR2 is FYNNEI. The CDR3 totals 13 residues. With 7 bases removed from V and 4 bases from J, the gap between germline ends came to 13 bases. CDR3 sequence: CASTGPAGETQYF. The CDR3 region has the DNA TGTGCCAGCACCGGCCCGGCCGGAGAGACCCAGTACTTC.

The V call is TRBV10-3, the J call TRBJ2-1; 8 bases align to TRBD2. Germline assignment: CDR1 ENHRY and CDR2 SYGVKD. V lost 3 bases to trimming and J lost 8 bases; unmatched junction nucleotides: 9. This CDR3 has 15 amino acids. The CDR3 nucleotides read TGTGCCATCAGTGAACCGGGACTAGTCTTTCATGAGCAGTTCTTC. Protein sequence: CAISEPGLVFHEQFF.

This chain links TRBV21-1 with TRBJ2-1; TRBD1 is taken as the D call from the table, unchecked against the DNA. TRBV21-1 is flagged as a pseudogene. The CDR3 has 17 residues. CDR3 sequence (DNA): TGTGCCAGCAGCAGCGGCTGGGGGGTCAGGGGGCAGGATGAGCAGTTCTTC. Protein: CASSSGWGVRGQDEQFF.

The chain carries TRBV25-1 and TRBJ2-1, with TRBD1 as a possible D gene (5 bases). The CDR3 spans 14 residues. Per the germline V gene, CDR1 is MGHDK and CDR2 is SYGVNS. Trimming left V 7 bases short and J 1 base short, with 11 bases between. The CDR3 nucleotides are TGTGCCAGCATCGAGGCAGGGTCCTACAATGAGCAGTTCTTC. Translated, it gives CASIEAGSYNEQFF.

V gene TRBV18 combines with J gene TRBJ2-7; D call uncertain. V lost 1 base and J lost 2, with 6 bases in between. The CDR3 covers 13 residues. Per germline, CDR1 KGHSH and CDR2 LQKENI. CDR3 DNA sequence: TGTGCCAGCTCACCACGTGGCCCCTACGAGCAGTACTTC. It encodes CASSPRGPYEQYF.

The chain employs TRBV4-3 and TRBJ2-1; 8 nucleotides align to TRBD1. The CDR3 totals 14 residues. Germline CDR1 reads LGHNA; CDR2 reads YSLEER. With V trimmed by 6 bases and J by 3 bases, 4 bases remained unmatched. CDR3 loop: CASRPQGDYNEQFF. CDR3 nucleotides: TGCGCCAGCAGGCCACAGGGGGACTACAATGAGCAGTTCTTC.

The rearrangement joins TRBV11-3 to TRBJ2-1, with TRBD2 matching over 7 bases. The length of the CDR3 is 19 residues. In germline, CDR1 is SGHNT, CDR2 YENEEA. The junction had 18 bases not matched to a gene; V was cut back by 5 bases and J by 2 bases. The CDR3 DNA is TGTGCCAGCAGCCGTCTTGCGGGAGAGAGTGTAAGGGCCTACAATGAGCAGTTCTTC. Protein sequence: CASSRLAGESVRAYNEQFF.